This T cell receptor (beta chain) is drawn from a study of T-cell memory formation after mild COVID-19. The V end lost 2 bases, the J end lost 5 bases, and 15 bases lay between the germline ends. The CDR3 extends over 15 amino acids. Germline CDR1 and CDR2: MNHEY and SVGEGT. This clonotype was detected a few times. TCRdb re-called the 5' RACE reads through MiXCR, storing one row per CDR3 protein. In the table there are around 50,000 distinct CDR3 sequences, around 12% of which are singletons. Material for sequencing was PBMCs or a T cell subset sorted from them (not recorded which). This sequence originates from a man aged 18-30 years who had mild COVID-19 (a few samples of this study predate the infection). Cell type and time point are not known. J is TRBJ1-1 and V is TRBV6-2 or TRBV6-3; D ambiguous. The CDR3 protein is CASSYPTARRTEAFF. For the CDR3, the DNA is TGTGCCAGCAGTTACCCGACCGCTCGGAGGACTGAAGCTTTCTTT.